The T cell receptor beta chain under discussion was sequenced for a study of molecular identifiers for immune sequencing clone quantification listed by TCRdb under 2018. As for the study more broadly: In a replicate experiment, RNA from 20,000 or 100,000 naive CD8 T cells was split into five aliquots, four of which were sequenced. CD8 T cells were used in a methods study to benchmark molecular-identifier clustering-based TCR repertoire sequencing (MIDCIRS) and TCR RNA copy counting. The full study reports these points: In CMV-specific effector cells, clones with more than 20 RNA copies accounted for over 97% of molecules, whereas in naive cells such clones accounted for under 1%. When barcode sub-clustering was omitted, TCR diversity was inflated by chimeric consensus sequences, with chimeras reaching as high as 47%. The naive libraries included spiked-in Jurkat TCR RNA (fewer than 11 copies' worth), and this Jurkat TCR RNA is not part of the donor repertoire. Modeling indicated approximately 2.7 TCR RNA copies recovered per cell, compared with 9.5 to 10 by digital PCR, which implies a capture efficiency of 25% to 35%. Spiked-in Jurkat TCR RNA equivalent to a single cell was reported to be detectable even among approximately 1 million naive CD8 T cells. Highly expanded clone sizes could be underestimated if identical TCR molecules share a barcode.

Preparation of the library involved PCR. The instrument was a NextSeq 500. Preparation of bulk TCR libraries followed a previously described approach, with the TCR primers listed in Table S5. The Qiagen AllPrep DNA/RNA kit was used to purify total RNA. Reads from multiple sequencing runs of the same library were pooled before analysis. Regarding the original processing steps: Only reads with exact TCR constant sequence were kept, trimmed to 150 nt, and grouped by their 12-nt molecular barcodes. Reads within each barcode group were sub-clustered using a 15% Levenshtein threshold, and quality-weighted consensus sequences were constructed for each RNA molecule. Non-functional sequences were removed, as were lower-count sequences one edit away from another. Based on fitting two negative binomial distributions, any barcode sub-cluster with under 20% of the maximum read count was discarded. TCRdb took the public reads, trimmed them with fastp at Q25, ran MiXCR for clone calling and kept in-frame beta chains. Every CDR3 protein is listed once, alongside the most common genes and DNA of its rows. None of the V and J calls come from the authors' own analysis; TCRdb made them. For this sample the table gives a few hundred thousand distinct CDR3 sequences, of which roughly a quarter were detected only once. 0.65% to 0.75% of the sample belongs to the ten largest clones.

The CDR3 spans 15 residues, from the cysteine through the phenylalanine. Only CDR3 DNA is held: 45 bases, read in frame from base 1. V is cut by 2 bases and J by 2 bases, and the space between the germline ends is 9 bases. Sequences MGHRA (CDR1) and YSYEKL (CDR2) are obtained from the germline V gene. Libraries of naive CD8 T cells were generated from roughly 21,000 to 960,000 sorted cells, with 10%, 30% or 50% of the purified RNA used. Naive CD8 T cells were FACS-sorted as CD8+CD4-CCR7+CD45RA+ on a BD FACSAria II into RLT Plus buffer. To test detection sensitivity, Jurkat RNA equal to about nine TCR copies was added to samples of roughly 18,000-1,000,000 naive CD8 T cells. Enrichment of CD8 T cells was done with RosetteSep CD8+ T Cell Enrichment Cocktail plus Ficoll-Paque, and ACK red cell lysis came afterward. As for this clonotype: It has no known antigen specificity. Base-call qualities are not available, and no considerably larger clone is one nucleotide away.

The chain uses TRBV4-1 and TRBJ2-2; no confident D gene assignment can be made. The sequenced sample consisted of naive CD8+ T cells from blood, with Jurkat cell RNA spiked in. In the paper's terms, the cell subset or site label means: FACS-sorted CD8+CD4-CCR7+CD45RA+ naive T cells. The TCR was taken from a human donor in good health. Some libraries in this study had Jurkat cell RNA spiked in. The DNA reads TGCGCCAGCAGCCAACGATCAGATAACACCGGGGAGCTGTTTTTT. Translated, it gives CASSQRSDNTGELFF.